This is a list of T cell receptor beta chains from one sample in a study of shared clonotypes between healthy human individuals. TCRdb's copy holds only in-frame clones and misses some; the assay was immunoSEQ multiplex PCR. The sample lists roughly 1,100,000 clones; approximately 72% were seen once. The specimen was memory CD4+ T cells sorted from blood. These receptors were obtained from a man between 18 and 35 years old in good health. The CDR3 runs from the conserved cysteine through the conserved F or W. Fields, in order: J gene, V gene, D gene, clone size, CDR3 protein, CDR3 DNA. The D gene is left open where the match is weak. Where a row states a size, it is once, few, many or the class of an expanded clone; other rows omit it.

>TRBJ1-2|TRBV21-1|.|.
CASVKKGHADSNYGYTF
TGTGCCAGCGTAAAAAAGGGTCATGCAGATTCTAACTATGGCTACACCTTC
>TRBJ1-3|TRBV6-5|TRBD1|.
CASSRTGSGNTIYF
TGTGCCAGCAGCAGGACAGGCTCTGGAAACACCATATATTTT
>TRBJ2-7|TRBV27|TRBD1|.
CASSHNRDRGRYEQYF
TGTGCCAGCAGTCACAATCGGGACAGGGGGCGCTACGAGCAGTACTTC
>TRBJ2-1|TRBV11-1|.|.
CASSLVEGEQFF
TGTGCCAGCAGCTTAGTAGAAGGTGAGCAGTTCTTC
>TRBJ1-6|TRBV11-1|TRBD1|.
CASSGDSNSPLHF
TGTGCCAGCAGCGGGGACAGTAATTCACCCCTCCACTTT
>TRBJ2-6|TRBV6-1|.|.
CASSASLSGANVLTF
TGTGCCAGCAGCGCGTCCCTCTCTGGGGCCAACGTCCTGACTTTC
>TRBJ2-5|TRBV5-1|TRBD2|.
CASSEGTSAIMYQETQYF
TGCGCCAGCAGCGAGGGGACTAGCGCGATCATGTACCAAGAGACCCAGTACTTC
>TRBJ2-7|TRBV28|.|.
CASSSPPAGRQYF
TGTGCCAGCAGTTCCCCCCCCGCTGGCAGGCAGTACTTC
>TRBJ2-3|TRBV7-8|TRBD2|.
CASSSLAGGHTDTQYF
TGTGCCAGCAGCTCCCTAGCGGGAGGCCACACAGATACGCAGTATTTT
>TRBJ2-3|TRBV7-2|.|.
CASSLGGVVSDTQYF
TGTGCCAGCAGCTTAGGGGGGGTGGTCTCAGATACGCAGTATTTT
>TRBJ2-2|TRBV5-1|.|.
CASSLVGSDTGELFF
TGCGCCAGCAGCTTGGTCGGGAGCGACACCGGGGAGCTGTTTTTT
>TRBJ1-4|TRBV4-1|TRBD1|.
CASSQAGTANEKLFF
TGCGCCAGCAGCCAAGCCGGGACAGCCAATGAAAAACTGTTTTTT
>TRBJ2-7|TRBV10-3|TRBD2|.
CAISGQGGTSGSYEQYF
TGTGCCATCAGCGGACAGGGGGGGACTAGCGGGTCTTACGAGCAGTACTTC
>TRBJ2-1|TRBV18|TRBD2|.
CASSPPSGGARNEQFF
TGTGCCAGCTCACCACCGAGCGGGGGGGCCAGGAATGAGCAGTTCTTC
>TRBJ1-2|TRBV9|.|.
CASSVVDGYTF
TGTGCCAGCAGCGTAGTTGATGGCTACACCTTC
>TRBJ1-1|TRBV7-3|TRBD1|.
CASSLDRVTEAFF
TGTGCCAGCAGCTTAGACAGGGTAACTGAAGCTTTCTTT
>TRBJ2-3|TRBV12-5|TRBD2|.
CASGLLLGGLAGSGERTDTQYF
TGTGCTAGTGGTCTTCTTCTCGGGGGACTAGCGGGGTCGGGTGAACGCACAGATACGCAGTATTTT
>TRBJ1-2|TRBV4-3|.|few
CASSQDPGASGYGYTF
TGCGCCAGCAGCCAAGATCCGGGGGCGTCTGGGTATGGCTACACCTTC
>TRBJ2-1|TRBV10-1|TRBD2|.
CASSESLAGTRNEQFF
TGCGCCAGCAGTGAGAGTCTAGCGGGGACTAGGAATGAGCAGTTCTTC
>TRBJ2-7|TRBV5-1|TRBD1|.
CASSPPGQGFYEQYF
TGCGCCAGCAGCCCGCCGGGACAGGGGTTCTACGAGCAGTACTTC
>TRBJ2-5|TRBV7-9|.|.
CASSLKQPYQETQYF
TGTGCCAGCAGCTTGAAACAGCCGTACCAAGAGACCCAGTACTTC
>TRBJ2-7|TRBV5-8|.|once
CASSLKTREEQYF
TGTGCCAGCAGCCTAAAGACTAGGGAGGAGCAGTACTTC
>TRBJ1-1|TRBV6-4|.|.
CASSALLMRRVREAFF
TGTGCCAGCAGTGCGCTCCTAATGAGACGGGTAAGAGAAGCTTTCTTT
>TRBJ1-1|TRBV18|.|.
CASSQNGPTEAFF
TGTGCCAGCTCACAAAACGGACCCACTGAAGCTTTCTTT
>TRBJ1-4|TRBV2|TRBD1|.
CASSERGTDLATNEKLFF
TGTGCCAGCAGTGAAAGAGGGACAGATTTAGCAACTAATGAAAAACTGTTTTTT
>TRBJ2-5|TRBV30|.|.
CAYVWRETQYF
TGTGCCTATGTCTGGCGAGAGACCCAGTACTTC
>TRBJ1-6|TRBV7-9|.|.
CASSVERVSPLHF
TGTGCCAGCAGCGTGGAGAGAGTATCACCCCTCCACTTT
>TRBJ1-5|TRBV28|TRBD1|.
CASSPRQGYQPQHF
TGTGCCAGCAGTCCGAGACAGGGCTATCAGCCCCAGCATTTT
>TRBJ2-7|TRBV9|.|.
CASSPGARLEDEQYF
TGTGCCAGCAGCCCGGGGGCCCGCCTTGAGGACGAGCAGTACTTC
>TRBJ2-2|TRBV4-3|TRBD2|.
CASSQLAGVGGELFF
TGCGCCAGCAGCCAATTGGCGGGAGTGGGCGGGGAGCTGTTTTTT
>TRBJ2-5|TRBV7-9|.|.
CASSLGAGEETQYF
TGTGCCAGCAGCTTAGGGGCGGGTGAAGAGACCCAGTACTTC
>TRBJ2-7|TRBV10-1|TRBD2|few
CASSERLAGEQYF
TGCGCCAGCAGTGAGAGGCTAGCGGGGGAGCAGTACTTC
>TRBJ2-1|TRBV4-1|TRBD2|.
CASSQVTSGSYNEQFF
TGCGCCAGCAGCCAAGTGACTAGCGGGAGTTACAATGAGCAGTTCTTC
>TRBJ2-1|TRBV7-8|.|.
CASSLAGPTDYNEQFF
TGTGCCAGCAGCTTAGCGGGCCCGACAGACTACAATGAGCAGTTCTTC
>TRBJ2-1|TRBV7-8|.|.
CASSLRSVSSYNEQFF
TGTGCCAGCAGCCTGAGGTCAGTTAGCTCCTACAATGAGCAGTTCTTC
>TRBJ2-5|TRBV30|.|.
CAWSRGRQETQYF
TGTGCCTGGAGTAGAGGGAGGCAAGAGACCCAGTACTTC
>TRBJ1-2|TRBV19|TRBD1|.
CASRDNRGRDYGYTF
TGTGCCAGTAGGGACAACAGGGGCCGGGACTATGGCTACACCTTC
>TRBJ2-7|TRBV30|.|.
CAWSQGPPREYF
TGTGCCTGGAGCCAGGGCCCTCCTAGGGAGTACTTC
>TRBJ1-2|TRBV5-5|TRBD1|.
CASSSQGADYGYTF
TGTGCCAGCAGTTCGCAGGGGGCGGACTATGGCTACACCTTC
>TRBJ2-7|TRBV28|.|.
CASSPGNYEQYF
TGTGCCAGCAGTCCCGGGAACTACGAGCAGTACTTC
>TRBJ2-2|TRBV11-2|TRBD2|.
CASSRQAGVITGELFF
TGTGCCAGCAGCCGTCAAGCGGGGGTAATAACCGGGGAGCTGTTTTTT
>TRBJ1-2|TRBV25-1|.|.
CASSELGNGYTF
TGTGCCAGCAGTGAGTTAGGGAATGGCTACACCTTC
>TRBJ2-5|TRBV5-1|TRBD2|.
CASSLGPTSGRETQYF
TGCGCCAGCAGCTTGGGGCCGACTAGCGGGAGAGAGACCCAGTACTTC
>TRBJ1-1|TRBV19|TRBD1|.
CASIWDREAFF
TGTGCCAGTATCTGGGACAGAGAAGCTTTCTTT
>TRBJ2-5|TRBV5-1|.|.
CASSLAPQGGETQYF
TGCGCCAGCAGCTTGGCCCCACAGGGAGGAGAGACCCAGTACTTC
>TRBJ1-1|TRBV2|.|once
CASKTESNTEAFF
TGTGCCAGCAAAACAGAATCGAACACTGAAGCTTTCTTT
>TRBJ1-5|TRBV19|TRBD1|.
CASSVERQGGNQPQHF
TGTGCCAGTAGTGTCGAACGACAGGGTGGCAATCAGCCCCAGCATTTT
>TRBJ1-2|TRBV2|.|.
CAGRMSEGYGYTF
TGTGCCGGCCGGATGTCGGAGGGCTATGGCTACACCTTC
>TRBJ1-5|TRBV4-1|.|few
CASSQDGRGNQPQHF
TGCGCCAGCAGCCAAGATGGGAGGGGCAATCAGCCCCAGCATTTT
>TRBJ2-2|TRBV5-1|.|.
CASSLGGREATGELFF
TGCGCCAGCAGCTTGGGGGGCCGCGAGGCCACCGGGGAGCTGTTTTTT
>TRBJ2-3|TRBV6-6|TRBD2|.
CASSKPLAGSTDTQYF
TGTGCCAGCAGTAAGCCTTTAGCGGGTTCAACAGATACGCAGTATTTT
>TRBJ1-1|TRBV7-2|TRBD1|.
CASSVTGGQAEAFF
TGTGCCAGCAGCGTAACAGGGGGGCAGGCTGAAGCTTTCTTT
>TRBJ2-7|TRBV5-1|TRBD1|.
CASSLTGQGAYEQYF
TGCGCCAGCAGCTTGACGGGACAGGGGGCCTACGAGCAGTACTTC
>TRBJ1-2|TRBV6-5|.|.
CASSYVQGGNYGYTF
TGTGCCAGCAGTTACGTCCAGGGAGGGAACTATGGCTACACCTTC
>TRBJ1-2|TRBV7-8|.|.
CASSIPGFYGYTF
TGTGCCAGCAGCATTCCGGGATTCTATGGCTACACCTTC
>TRBJ2-5|TRBV5-8|TRBD1|many
CASSLVSWTGSNEETQYF
TGTGCCAGCAGCTTGGTCTCGTGGACAGGGAGCAATGAAGAGACCCAGTACTTC
>TRBJ1-2|TRBV18|.|few
CASSPGLTDGYTF
TGTGCCAGCTCCCCCGGCCTTACAGATGGCTACACCTTC
>TRBJ1-2|TRBV6-5|.|.
CASSLDVQQGGYTF
TGTGCCAGCAGCCTAGACGTCCAACAGGGTGGCTACACCTTC
>TRBJ2-7|TRBV27|TRBD2|many
CASRELAGGPYEQYF
TGTGCCAGCAGAGAACTAGCGGGAGGGCCATACGAGCAGTACTTC